Listed below are T cell receptor beta chains from one sample, sequenced in a study of PD-L1 blockade in urothelial cancer. Assay: immunoSEQ multiplex PCR; the TCRdb copy retains only in-frame clones and omits some. The sample yields tens of thousands of clones, about 89% seen once. Sequenced material: PBMCs, taken around atezolizumab (anti-PD-L1) treatment. The source is a woman aged 60-70 years with urothelial cancer. The CDR3 runs from the conserved cysteine through the conserved F or W. D genes are given only for firm matches. Clone size is stated in some rows and not others, as once, few, many or a class when expanded.

abundance	d_gene	v_gene	j_gene	CDR3nt	CDR3aa
-	TRBD2	TRBV7-3	TRBJ2-1	TGTGCCAGCAGCCAGCGGGGTAATGAGCAGTTCTTC	CASSQRGNEQFF
once	-	TRBV28	TRBJ1-2	TGTGCCAGCAGTTTATTCGACTATGGCTACACCTTC	CASSLFDYGYTF
-	TRBD1	TRBV15	TRBJ2-7	TGTGCCACCAGCATCAGGGGGCCCCACGAGCAGTACTTC	CATSIRGPHEQYF
-	TRBD1	TRBV28	TRBJ1-5	TGTGCCAGCAGTCCGTACTACAGGGGACAGCCCCAGCATTTT	CASSPYYRGQPQHF
-	TRBD2	TRBV19	TRBJ2-1	TGTGCCAGTAGTACCCGGACTAGCTCAGCCTACAATGAGCAGTTCTTC	CASSTRTSSAYNEQFF
few	-	TRBV6-1	TRBJ1-3	TGTGCCAGCAGTGAAGCGGGACTGAGGGCTGGAAACACCATATATTTT	CASSEAGLRAGNTIYF
-	-	TRBV5-6	TRBJ2-1	TGTGCCAGCAGCCTGGGACAAAGCTCCTACAATGAGCAGTTCTTC	CASSLGQSSYNEQFF
-	-	TRBV4-2	TRBJ1-2	TGTGCCAGCAGCCCGGACAGTGGATATGGCTACACCTTC	CASSPDSGYGYTF
-	-	TRBV6-6	TRBJ2-1	TGTGCCAGCAGTACCGACAGCAAGGGGCAGTTCTTC	CASSTDSKGQFF
few	-	TRBV28	TRBJ1-2	TGTGCCAGCATGAGGCGAGTATACTATGGCTACACCTTC	CASMRRVYYGYTF
-	-	TRBV7-2	TRBJ1-1	TGTGCCAGCAGCCCTTTTGGCTCTGAAGCTTTCTTT	CASSPFGSEAFF
-	-	TRBV28	TRBJ2-2	TGTGCCAGCAGTTTTCGCTCGGGACTCATAATCACCGGGGAGCTGTTTTTT	CASSFRSGLIITGELFF
-	TRBD1	TRBV11-2	TRBJ2-1	TGTGCCAGCAGCCCCCCGGGACAGGGATGGCAGCAGTTCTTC	CASSPPGQGWQQFF